What follows are 21 T cell receptor beta chains derived from one specimen sequenced in a study of cytomegalovirus exposure and HLA in healthy donors. Primers included in the PCR were 60 Vbeta and 13 Jbeta primers. Profiling relied on immunoSEQ multiplex PCR, and the TCRdb table lists in-frame clones only, not all of them. Counted here are under 100,000 clones, over 70% occurring once; the ten biggest clones make up 5% to 7%. Sequences were obtained from PBMCs. These receptors originate from a man between 18 and 35 years old in good health and CMV-seropositive.

The V and J genes are TRBV2 and TRBJ1-4, with 7 bases lining up with TRBD1. Germline V CDR1 and CDR2: SNHLY, FYNNEI. J lost 8 bases, V lost 4 bases, and 7 bases had no gene match. CDR3 size: 14 residues. The chain's CDR3 is CASSGIEGAEKLFF. Here the CDR3 DNA reads TGTGCCAGCAGTGGTATTGAGGGGGCCGAAAAACTGTTTTTT.

In regard to this clone: It is likely a read error, because the conserved phenylalanine at the end of the CDR3 is missing. V usage is TRBV28 and J usage is TRBJ1-2, with D uncertain. Trimming shortened V by 6 bases and J by 8 bases, and 19 bases separated the two germline ends. CDR1 and CDR2 (germline): MDHEN, SYDVKM. The CDR3 has 14 residues. CDR3 sequence: CASSRVVREEGYTS. The CDR3 nucleotides read TGTGCCAGCAGCCGCGTGGTGAGGGAGGAGGGCTACACCTCC.

V usage is TRBV19 and J usage is TRBJ1-4; 8 nucleotides agree with TRBD1. CDR3 size: 13 residues. V was pared by 5 bases and J by 11 bases, with 7 bases of the junction left unmatched. Germline values: CDR1 LNHDA, CDR2 SQIVND (reference sequence). The CDR3 protein is CASSPTQGEKLFF. The CDR3, as DNA: TGTGCCAGTAGTCCAACACAGGGGGAGAAACTGTTTTTT.

This clone was counted once. This sequence joins TRBV4-1 and TRBJ2-5; 8 positions match TRBD2. The length of the CDR3 is 14 residues. Per the germline V gene, CDR1 is MGHRA and CDR2 is YSYEKL. With V trimmed by 5 bases and J by 5 bases, 7 bases remained unmatched. CDR3 in DNA: TGCGCCAGCAGCTGGGGGACTAGGGATGAGACCCAGTACTTC. Translating it yields CASSWGTRDETQYF.

The chain employs TRBV28 and TRBJ1-4; D is unclear. V shed 8 bases and J shed 7 bases, with 11 bases lying between them. There are 12 residues in the CDR3. From germline, CDR1 is MDHEN and CDR2 SYDVKM. The CDR3 is CASQGEAEKLFF. The CDR3 DNA follows: TGTGCCAGCCAAGGCGAGGCTGAAAAACTGTTTTTT.

This chain links TRBV5-6 with TRBJ2-7, with 11 bases aligning to TRBD2. Germline V gives CDR1 SGHDT, CDR2 YYEEEE. After removal of 3 bases from V and 6 bases from J, the junction contained 2 bases not matched to a gene. This CDR3 contains 13 residues. CDR3 residues: CASSWLAGGEQYF. Here the CDR3 DNA reads TGTGCCAGCAGCTGGCTAGCGGGAGGCGAGCAGTACTTC.

V usage is TRBV29-1 and J usage is TRBJ2-1; 10 bases agree with TRBD1. V was pared by 4 bases and J by 5 bases, with 2 bases of the junction left unmatched. This CDR3 has 13 residues. The V gene's germline CDR1 is SQVTM and CDR2 ANQGSEA. The CDR3 sequence: CSVGDRGNNEQFF. CDR3 coding DNA: TGCAGCGTTGGGGACAGGGGAAACAATGAGCAGTTCTTC.

The CDR3: CASSYKLGGSSYEQYF. CDR3 sequence (DNA): TGTGCCAGCAGTTATAAGCTTGGCGGGAGTAGTTACGAGCAGTACTTC. The rearrangement uses TRBV6-5 and TRBJ2-7, with 7 bases lining up with TRBD2. Germline V gene lookup returns CDR1 MNHEY and CDR2 SVGAGI. The V gene end was trimmed by 3 bases and the J gene end by 4 bases; junction bases not matched to a gene: 12. The CDR3 is 16 residues long.

This clone was seen a few times. V gene TRBV2 combines with J gene TRBJ2-1; D may be TRBD2 (7 bases). V lost 2 bases and J lost 9, with 17 bases in between. Germline CDR1 SNHLY, CDR2 FYNNEI. This CDR3 is built from 15 residues. Here the CDR3 DNA reads TGTGCCAGCAGTGAATGGGGGGGGCAAAGGGTTGAGCAGTTCTTC. Translating it yields CASSEWGGQRVEQFF.

This clone was found once. The genes are TRBV28 and TRBJ2-3; 7 bases line up with TRBD2. CDR1 and CDR2 (germline): MDHEN, SYDVKM. This CDR3 region has 13 residues. Germline trimming cut 6 bases from V and 4 bases from J; bases unmatched to any gene: 4. This CDR3 reads CASSSSGPDTQYF. Written as DNA, the CDR3 is TGTGCCAGCAGCTCTAGCGGCCCAGATACGCAGTATTTT.

This chain connects TRBV7-9 to TRBJ1-4; TRBD1 aligns across 8 bases. Germline assignment: CDR1 SEHNR and CDR2 FQNEAQ (reference sequence). This CDR3 spans 14 amino acids. V lost 2 bases, J lost 5 bases, and 1 base stayed unmatched. Here the CDR3 reads CASSLRQGNEKLFF. The CDR3 bases are TGTGCCAGCAGCTTAAGACAGGGGAATGAAAAACTGTTTTTT.

The genes are TRBV9 and TRBJ2-1, with 9 bases identical to TRBD2. Trimming at V came to 4 bases and at J to 5 bases, leaving 4 bases not matched to a gene. This CDR3 is built from 14 residues. Germline lookup yields CDR1 SGDLS and CDR2 YYNGEE. The CDR3 region is CASSPRGRDNEQFF. The DNA for the CDR3 is TGTGCCAGCAGCCCTCGCGGGAGGGACAATGAGCAGTTCTTC. The full variable domain, completed using reference TRBV9 and TRBJ2-1, is DSGVTQTPKHLITATGQRVTLRCSPRSGDLSVYWYQQSLDQGLQFLIQYYNGEERAKGNILERFSAQQFPDLHSELNLSSLELGDSALYFCASSPRGRDNEQFFGPGTRLTVL.

This chain uses TRBV5-1 with TRBJ2-7; the match to TRBD2 covers 7 bases. Looked up from germline, CDR1 is SGHRS and CDR2 is YFSETQ. CDR3 length: 19 amino acids. Unmatched junction bases numbered 20, after V lost 4 bases and J lost 1 base. CDR3 nucleotide sequence: TGCGCCAGCAGCCCGGAAATTTACGGGGCGGGAGCGAGTTCCTACGAGCAGTACTTC. This translates into CASSPEIYGAGASSYEQYF.

The chain has TRBV7-8 and TRBJ1-1; D might be TRBD1 (6 bases). Looked up from germline, CDR1 is SGHVS and CDR2 is FQNEAQ. Between the trimmed V and J ends, which lost 2 bases and 3 bases, there was a span of 13 bases. This CDR3 contains 15 residues. CDR3 loop: CASSLLMGADTEAFF. CDR3 DNA: TGTGCCAGCAGCTTATTAATGGGGGCTGACACTGAAGCTTTCTTT.

The chain has TRBV5-4 and TRBJ2-6, with 7 bases lining up with TRBD1. Trimming removed 6 bases from V and 2 bases from J; junction bases left unmatched: 5. Germline CDR1 is SGHNT and CDR2 is YYREEE (reference sequence). There are 15 residues in the CDR3. CDR3 DNA: TGTGCCAGCACGCCGCAGGGGGCTGGGGCCAACGTCCTGACTTTC. Its translation is CASTPQGAGANVLTF. The variable domain in full, with the rest retrieved from reference TRBV5-4 and TRBJ2-6, is ETGVTQSPTHLIKTRGQQVTLRCSSQSGHNTVSWYQQALGQGPQFIFQYYREEENGRGNFPPRFSGLQFPNYSSELNVNALELDDSALYLCASTPQGAGANVLTFGAGSRLTVL.

This chain uses TRBV2 with TRBJ2-3, with D possibly matching TRBD2 (7 bases). The CDR3 length is 13 residues. Trimming removed 11 bases at V and 3 bases at J, with 15 bases between. CDR1 is SNHLY and CDR2 is FYNNEI in the germline V gene. The CDR3 loop reads CAASGGGTDTQYF. The DNA for the CDR3 is TGTGCCGCCTCGGGGGGCGGGACAGATACGCAGTATTTT.

The chain links TRBV6-5 to TRBJ2-7; 8 positions match TRBD2. Germline lookup yields CDR1 MNHEY and CDR2 SVGAGI. This CDR3 is 10 amino acids long. The CDR3 loop is CKAGAYEQYF. For the CDR3, the DNA is TGTAAAGCGGGAGCGTACGAGCAGTACTTC.

The chain recombines TRBV5-1 with TRBJ2-5, with a weak D call TRBD2 (5 bases). CDR3 length: 14 amino acids. Germline values: CDR1 SGHRS, CDR2 YFSETQ. V gave up 3 bases and J gave up 2 bases, with 11 bases separating them. CDR3 sequence: CASSSGSAQETQYF. The CDR3 region has the DNA TGCGCCAGCAGCTCTGGGAGCGCACAAGAGACCCAGTACTTC.

The chain is built from TRBV10-2 and TRBJ1-2; 8 bases are shared with TRBD1. Germline CDR1 reads WSHSY; CDR2 reads SAAADI. J was trimmed by 5 bases and V by 2 bases; bases with no gene match: 4. There are 14 residues in the CDR3. The CDR3 nucleotides read TGCGCCAGCAGTGAGAGGACAGGGTCTTATGGCTACACCTTC. Amino acids: CASSERTGSYGYTF.

The chain couples TRBV2 to TRBJ1-1; no clear D. The V gene's germline CDR1 is SNHLY and CDR2 FYNNEI. The germline V and J ends were trimmed by 6 bases and 5 bases, with 10 bases remaining between them. The CDR3 runs to 12 residues. For the CDR3, the DNA is TGTGCCAGCAGCGAGGCCGGGACTGAAGCTTTCTTT. Translated: CASSEAGTEAFF.

The V gene is TRBV14, the J gene TRBJ2-4; possibly TRBD2 for D (6 bases). This CDR3 has 17 residues. Germline V CDR1 and CDR2: SGHDN, FVKESK. The V end was cut by 1 base, the J end by 0 bases, with 13 bases between. CDR3 region: CASSQVGLATAKNIQYF. The CDR3 region has the DNA TGTGCCAGCAGCCAAGTTGGGCTAGCGACAGCCAAAAACATTCAGTACTTC. Variable domain in full (rest from reference TRBV14 and TRBJ2-4): EAGVTQFPSHSVIEKGQTVTLRCDPISGHDNLYWYRRVMGKEIKFLLHFVKESKQDESGMPNNRFLAERTGGTYSTLKVQPAELEDSGVYFCASSQVGLATAKNIQYFGAGTRLSVL.